This T cell receptor beta chain was sequenced during a study of vaccination effects on CD4 cells after COVID-19. Ahead of sequencing, the ViraFEST assay grew antigen-specific CD4+ T cells using viral peptide pools. A 10-day culture period preceded the isolation of CD4+ T cells. The person's infection with SARS-CoV-2, confirmed by PCR, took place between March and December 2020. This clone was detected a few times. As yet, its antigen is unknown. The method was immunoSEQ multiplex PCR; TCRdb's version includes in-frame clones alone and lacks a portion of them. The sample comprises 17,000 or so clones, roughly four fifths of which are singletons, and over 15% rests with the top ten. The ends were cut back, 3 bases at V and 4 bases at J, with 11 bases in the middle. CDR3 size: 14 residues.

The origin of this receptor is a human donor who had a prior SARS-CoV-2 infection. The J gene is TRBJ1-5, the V gene TRBV5-3, with D uncertain. TRBV5-3 is reported as an ORF; its role is uncertain. Sequenced here: CD4+ T cells from PBMCs cultured with SARS-CoV-2 spike peptides, sampled before COVID-19 vaccination. The CDR3: CARSSRSLNQPQHF. The CDR3 nucleotides read TGTGCCAGAAGCTCGCGCTCGTTAAATCAGCCCCAGCATTTT.